This entry lists 3 T cell receptor beta chains sequenced from one sample in a study of cytotoxic CD8 clonotypes in ibrutinib-treated CLL (dated by TCRdb to about 2021). The library was obtained by the immunoSEQ multiplex PCR assay. Held by TCRdb, this immuneACCESS table contains in-frame sequences only and omits some clones. Under half of the omission traces to an unresolved V gene where checked; the cause of the rest is unknown. The sample table lists a few hundred thousand clones, 80% of them with a count of one. The ten largest clones capture about 6.7% of the sample. The sample was PBMCs, taken before ibrutinib treatment. These receptors originate from a human donor with chronic lymphocytic leukemia.

The gene calls are TRBV12-5 and TRBJ1-4; D might be TRBD1 (6 bases). V lost 0 bases and J 12 bases, leaving 11 bases between the germline ends. The CDR3 runs 13 residues. The germline V gene has CDR1 LGHNT and CDR2 FRNRAP. The CDR3 sequence: CASGLVPAGELFF. CDR3 sequence (DNA): TGTGCTAGTGGTTTGGTACCTGCAGGGGAACTGTTTTTT.

The chain employs TRBV2 and TRBJ1-2; 9 bases fit TRBD1. The CDR3 is made up of 15 amino acids. Germline loops: CDR1 SNHLY, CDR2 FYNNEI. V gave up 8 bases and J gave up 6 bases; unmatched junction bases: 13. CDR3 bases: TGTGCCAGCGGTCAACCAACAGGGGGCGGTAATGGCTACACCTTC. It codes for CASGQPTGGGNGYTF.

The V call is TRBV11-2, the J call TRBJ2-2; TRBD2 matches at 10 bases. The CDR3 has 16 residues. Trimming at V came to 6 bases and at J to 7 bases, leaving 11 bases not matched to a gene. The germline V gene has CDR1 SGHAT and CDR2 FQNNGV. As DNA, the CDR3 is TGTGCCAGCAGTCTAGTGAGCGGGAGGGGTGACGGGGAGCTGTTTTTT. Translated: CASSLVSGRGDGELFF.